The TCR beta chain under discussion was sequenced for a study of cytomegalovirus exposure and HLA in healthy donors. At the level of the study: HLA-typed donors were the source of some 85 million unique TCRs, which an early data release held.

The PCR used 60 Vbeta and 13 Jbeta primers. TCRdb's table, derived via immunoSEQ multiplex PCR, lists solely in-frame clones and lacks some. The sample lists a few hundred thousand clones, about 86% occurring once. Concerning this clone: As yet, its antigen is unknown.

V shed 8 bases, J shed 4 bases, and the junction held 8 bases outside the gene matches. Germline values: CDR1 GTSNPN, CDR2 SVGIG (reference sequence). The CDR3 spans 13 residues. General study findings and limits: According to the study, 160 or so TCR beta chains were cytomegalovirus-associated.

The sequenced sample consisted of PBMCs. The chain links TRBV30 to TRBJ1-2; 9 bases line up with TRBD1. This clonotype originated in a woman aged 55 to 70 in good health and CMV-seropositive. DNA of the CDR3: TGTGCCAGGGAGGGACAGGGAGTCTATGGCTACACCTTC. Residues: CAREGQGVYGYTF.